Included here is one T cell receptor (beta chain) sequence, with context. Original processing methods: Reference gene primer amplification yielded estimated nucleated cell counts. The method was immunoSEQ multiplex PCR; TCRdb's version includes in-frame clones alone and lacks a portion of them. The V and J calls and clone size were taken over from that table, and D and trimming were inferred from the DNA. The sample lists approximately 320,000 clones, approximately 85% occurring once. These data originate in a study of blood T cell repertoires in COVID-19. About the study: The United States, Italy and Spain provided the acute and convalescent COVID-19 samples. PBMCs, B-cell-depleted T cells, or T cells were the source of the cDNA or gDNA that made up the material.

CDR1 and CDR2 (germline): DFQATT, SNEGSKA (reference sequence). V was cut by 6 bases and J by 6 bases, with 11 bases left in between. The CDR3 runs 11 residues. The sample was peripheral blood. V is TRBV20-1 and J is TRBJ1-2; D call uncertain. The TCR was taken from a human donor in a cohort sampled during active COVID-19. The CDR3 spells CSAQIHDGYTF. The CDR3 nucleotides are TGCAGTGCACAGATCCATGATGGCTACACCTTC.